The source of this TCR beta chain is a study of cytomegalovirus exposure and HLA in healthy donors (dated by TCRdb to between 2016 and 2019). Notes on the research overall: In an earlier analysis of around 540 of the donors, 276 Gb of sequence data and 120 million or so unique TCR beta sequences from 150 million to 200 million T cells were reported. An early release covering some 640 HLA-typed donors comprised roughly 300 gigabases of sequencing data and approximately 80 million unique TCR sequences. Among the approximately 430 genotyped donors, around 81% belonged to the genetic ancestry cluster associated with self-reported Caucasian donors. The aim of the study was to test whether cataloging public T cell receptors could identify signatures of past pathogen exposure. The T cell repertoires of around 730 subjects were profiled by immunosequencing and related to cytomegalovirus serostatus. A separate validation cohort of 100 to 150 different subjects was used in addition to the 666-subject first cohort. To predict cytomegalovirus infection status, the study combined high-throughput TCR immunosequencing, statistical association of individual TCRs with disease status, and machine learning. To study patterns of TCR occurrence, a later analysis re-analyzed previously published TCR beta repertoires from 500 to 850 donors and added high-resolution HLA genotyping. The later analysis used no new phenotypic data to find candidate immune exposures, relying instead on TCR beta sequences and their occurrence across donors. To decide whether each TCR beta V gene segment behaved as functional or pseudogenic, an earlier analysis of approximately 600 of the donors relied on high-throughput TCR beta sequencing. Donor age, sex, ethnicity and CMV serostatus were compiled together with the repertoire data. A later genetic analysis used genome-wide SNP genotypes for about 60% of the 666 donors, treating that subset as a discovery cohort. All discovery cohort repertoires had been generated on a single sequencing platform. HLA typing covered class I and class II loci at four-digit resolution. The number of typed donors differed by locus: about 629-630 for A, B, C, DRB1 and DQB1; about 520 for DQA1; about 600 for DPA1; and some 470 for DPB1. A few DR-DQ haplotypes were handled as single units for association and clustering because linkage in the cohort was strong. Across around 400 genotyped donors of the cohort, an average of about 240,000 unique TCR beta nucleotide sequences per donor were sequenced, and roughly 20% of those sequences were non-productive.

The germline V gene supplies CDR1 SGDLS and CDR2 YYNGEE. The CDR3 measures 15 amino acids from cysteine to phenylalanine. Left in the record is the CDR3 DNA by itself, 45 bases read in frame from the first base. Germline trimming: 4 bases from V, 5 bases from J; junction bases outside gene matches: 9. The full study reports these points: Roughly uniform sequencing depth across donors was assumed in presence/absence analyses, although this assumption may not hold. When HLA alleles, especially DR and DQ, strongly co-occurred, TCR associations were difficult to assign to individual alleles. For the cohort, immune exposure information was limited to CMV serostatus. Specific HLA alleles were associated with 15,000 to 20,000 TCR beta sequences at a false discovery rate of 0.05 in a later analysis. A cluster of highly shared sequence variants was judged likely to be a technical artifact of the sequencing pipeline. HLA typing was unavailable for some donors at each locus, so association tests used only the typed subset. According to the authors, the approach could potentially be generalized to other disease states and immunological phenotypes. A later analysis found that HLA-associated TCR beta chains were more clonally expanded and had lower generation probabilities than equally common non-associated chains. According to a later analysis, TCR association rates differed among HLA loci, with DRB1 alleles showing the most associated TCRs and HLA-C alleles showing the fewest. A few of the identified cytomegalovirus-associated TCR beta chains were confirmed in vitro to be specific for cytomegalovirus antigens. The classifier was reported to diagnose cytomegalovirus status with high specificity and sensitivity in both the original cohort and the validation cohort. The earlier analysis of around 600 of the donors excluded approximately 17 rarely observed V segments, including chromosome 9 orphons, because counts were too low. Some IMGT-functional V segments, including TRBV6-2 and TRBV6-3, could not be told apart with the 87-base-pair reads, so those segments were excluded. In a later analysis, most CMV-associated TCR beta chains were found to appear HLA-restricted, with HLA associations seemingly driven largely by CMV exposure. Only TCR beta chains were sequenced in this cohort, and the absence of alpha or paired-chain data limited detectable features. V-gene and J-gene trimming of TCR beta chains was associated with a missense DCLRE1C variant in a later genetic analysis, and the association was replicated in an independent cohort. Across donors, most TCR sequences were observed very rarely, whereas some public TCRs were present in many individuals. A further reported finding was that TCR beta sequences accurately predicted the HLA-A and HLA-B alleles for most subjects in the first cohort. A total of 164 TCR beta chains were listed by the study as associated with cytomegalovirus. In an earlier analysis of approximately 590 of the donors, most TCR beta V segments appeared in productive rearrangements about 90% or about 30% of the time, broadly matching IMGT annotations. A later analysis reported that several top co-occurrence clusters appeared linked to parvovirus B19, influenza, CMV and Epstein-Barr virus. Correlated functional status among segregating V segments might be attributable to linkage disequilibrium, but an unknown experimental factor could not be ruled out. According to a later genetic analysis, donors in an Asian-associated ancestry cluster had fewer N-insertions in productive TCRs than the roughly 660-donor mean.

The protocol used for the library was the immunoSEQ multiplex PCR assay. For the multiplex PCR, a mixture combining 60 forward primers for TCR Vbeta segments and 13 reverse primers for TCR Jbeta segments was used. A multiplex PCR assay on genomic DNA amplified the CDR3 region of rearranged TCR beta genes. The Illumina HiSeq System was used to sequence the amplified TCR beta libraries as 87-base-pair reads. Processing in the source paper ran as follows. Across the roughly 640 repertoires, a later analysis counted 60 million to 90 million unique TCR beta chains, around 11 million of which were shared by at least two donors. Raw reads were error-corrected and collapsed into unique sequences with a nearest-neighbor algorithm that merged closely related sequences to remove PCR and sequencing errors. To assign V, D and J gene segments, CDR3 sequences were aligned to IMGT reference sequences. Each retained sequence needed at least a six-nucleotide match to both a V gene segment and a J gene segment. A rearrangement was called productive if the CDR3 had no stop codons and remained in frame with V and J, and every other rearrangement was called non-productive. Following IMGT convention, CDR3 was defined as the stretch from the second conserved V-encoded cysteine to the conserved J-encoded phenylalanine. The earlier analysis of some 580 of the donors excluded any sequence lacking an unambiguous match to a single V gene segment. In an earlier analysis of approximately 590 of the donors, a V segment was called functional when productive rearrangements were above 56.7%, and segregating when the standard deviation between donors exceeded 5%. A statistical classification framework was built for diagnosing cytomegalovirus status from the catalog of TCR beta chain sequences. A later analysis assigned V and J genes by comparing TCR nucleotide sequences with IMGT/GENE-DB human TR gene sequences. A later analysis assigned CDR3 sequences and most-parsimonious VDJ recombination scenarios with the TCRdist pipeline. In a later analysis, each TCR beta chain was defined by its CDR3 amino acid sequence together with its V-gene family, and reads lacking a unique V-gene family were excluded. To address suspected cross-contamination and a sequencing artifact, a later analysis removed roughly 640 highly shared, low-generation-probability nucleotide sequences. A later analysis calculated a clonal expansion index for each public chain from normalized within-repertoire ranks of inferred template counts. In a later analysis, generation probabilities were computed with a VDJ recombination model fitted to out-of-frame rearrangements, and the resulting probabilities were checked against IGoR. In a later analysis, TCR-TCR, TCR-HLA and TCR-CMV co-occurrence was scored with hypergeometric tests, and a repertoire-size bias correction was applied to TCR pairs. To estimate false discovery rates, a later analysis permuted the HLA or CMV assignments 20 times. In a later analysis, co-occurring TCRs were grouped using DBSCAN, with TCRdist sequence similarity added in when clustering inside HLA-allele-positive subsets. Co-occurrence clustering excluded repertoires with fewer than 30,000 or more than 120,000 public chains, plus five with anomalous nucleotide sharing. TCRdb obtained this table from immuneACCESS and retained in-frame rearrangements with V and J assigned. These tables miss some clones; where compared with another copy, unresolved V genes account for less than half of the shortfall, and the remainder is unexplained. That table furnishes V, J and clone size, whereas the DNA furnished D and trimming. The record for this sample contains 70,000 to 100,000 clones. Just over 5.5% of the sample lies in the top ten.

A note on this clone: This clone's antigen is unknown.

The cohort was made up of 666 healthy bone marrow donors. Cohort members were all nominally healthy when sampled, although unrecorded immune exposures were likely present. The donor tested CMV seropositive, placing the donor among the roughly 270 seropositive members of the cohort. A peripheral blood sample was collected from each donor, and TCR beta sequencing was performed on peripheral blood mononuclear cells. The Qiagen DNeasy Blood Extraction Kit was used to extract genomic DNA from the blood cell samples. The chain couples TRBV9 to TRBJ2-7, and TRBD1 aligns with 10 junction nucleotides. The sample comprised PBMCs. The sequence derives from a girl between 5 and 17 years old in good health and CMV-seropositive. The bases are TGTGCCAGCAGCCCCGGGACAGGGGTCCGGGACGAGCAGTACTTC. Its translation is CASSPGTGVRDEQYF. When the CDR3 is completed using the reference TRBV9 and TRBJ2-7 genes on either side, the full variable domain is DSGVTQTPKHLITATGQRVTLRCSPRSGDLSVYWYQQSLDQGLQFLIQYYNGEERAKGNILERFSAQQFPDLHSELNLSSLELGDSALYFCASSPGTGVRDEQYFGPGTRLTVT.